A selection of T cell receptor beta chains follows, all from one sample in a study of blood T cells in healthy people across ages. Each CDR3 protein gets one entry after TCRdb re-called the 5' RACE reads with MiXCR. In the table there are approximately 600,000 distinct CDR3 sequences, roughly 53% of which are singletons. The sequencing sample was made of blood. The receptors were gathered from a man aged 60 to 69 in good health. The conserved cysteine and the conserved F or W are not part of the CDR3 here. D genes are given only for firm matches. Size values are once, few and many counts, or a class for expanded clones, and some rows have none.

CDR3 length | clone size | J gene | D gene | V gene | CDR3 protein
12 | NA | TRBJ2-5 | NA | TRBV7-2 | ASSWETRSYERY
14 | NA | TRBJ1-6 | NA | TRBV10-3 | AISERESSYNSPLH
11 | few | TRBJ2-1 | NA | TRBV19 | ASRNTGNNEQF
14 | NA | TRBJ2-1 | TRBD2 | TRBV27 | ASSIRTSGRGNEQF
17 | NA | TRBJ2-3 | TRBD2 | TRBV12-3/TRBV12-4 | ASSLWGLAGGRDTDTQY
12 | NA | TRBJ2-3 | NA | TRBV12-3/TRBV12-4 | ASSPGLTSDTQY
10 | NA | NA | TRBD1 | TRBV6-6 | ASDDRGSEQY
14 | NA | TRBJ1-5 | NA | TRBV4-1 | ASSQVDQPSGQPQH
12 | NA | TRBJ2-1 | NA | TRBV20-1 | SARPSGSYNEQF
12 | NA | TRBJ2-7 | NA | TRBV15 | ATSRDRGSREQY
11 | many | TRBJ2-5 | TRBD1 | TRBV20-1 | SARGTGGEVQY